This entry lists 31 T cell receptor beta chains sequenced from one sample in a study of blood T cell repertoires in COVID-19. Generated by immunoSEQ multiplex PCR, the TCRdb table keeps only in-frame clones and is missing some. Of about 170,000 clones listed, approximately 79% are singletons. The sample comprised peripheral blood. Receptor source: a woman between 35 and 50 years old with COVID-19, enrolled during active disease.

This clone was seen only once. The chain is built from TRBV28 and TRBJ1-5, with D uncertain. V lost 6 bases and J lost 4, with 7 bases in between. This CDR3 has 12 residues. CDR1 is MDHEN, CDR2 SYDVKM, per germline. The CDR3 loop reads CASSPPNQPQHF. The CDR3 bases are TGTGCCAGCAGCCCTCCTAATCAGCCCCAGCATTTT.

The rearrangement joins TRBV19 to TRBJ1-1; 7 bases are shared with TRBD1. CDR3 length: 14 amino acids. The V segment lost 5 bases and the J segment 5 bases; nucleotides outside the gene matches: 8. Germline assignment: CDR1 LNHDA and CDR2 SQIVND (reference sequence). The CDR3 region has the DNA TGTGCCAGTAGTTTACAGGGGTTAGGTACTGAAGCTTTCTTT. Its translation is CASSLQGLGTEAFF.

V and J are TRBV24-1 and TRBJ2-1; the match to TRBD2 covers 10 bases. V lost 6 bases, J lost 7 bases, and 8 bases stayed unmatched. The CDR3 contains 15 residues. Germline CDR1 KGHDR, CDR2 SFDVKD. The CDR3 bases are TGTGCCACCAGTCGGGCTAGCGGGAGTCTAAATGAGCAGTTCTTC. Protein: CATSRASGSLNEQFF.

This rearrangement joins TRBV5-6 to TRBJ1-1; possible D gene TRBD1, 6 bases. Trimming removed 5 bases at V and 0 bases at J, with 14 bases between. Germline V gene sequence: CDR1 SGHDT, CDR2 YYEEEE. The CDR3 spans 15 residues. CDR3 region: CASRPRTALNTEAFF. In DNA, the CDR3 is TGTGCCAGCAGACCCCGGACAGCGTTGAACACTGAAGCTTTCTTT.

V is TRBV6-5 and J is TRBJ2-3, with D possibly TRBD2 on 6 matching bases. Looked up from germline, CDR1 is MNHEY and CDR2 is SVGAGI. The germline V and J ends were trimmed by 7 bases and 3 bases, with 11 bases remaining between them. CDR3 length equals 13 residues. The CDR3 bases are TGTGCCAGCACTCCCCGGGGGACAGATACGCAGTATTTT. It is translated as CASTPRGTDTQYF.

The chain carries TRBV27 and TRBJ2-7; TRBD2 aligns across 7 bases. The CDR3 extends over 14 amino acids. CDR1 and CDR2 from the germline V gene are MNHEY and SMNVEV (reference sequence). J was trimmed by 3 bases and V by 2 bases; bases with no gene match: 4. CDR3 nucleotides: TGTGCCAGCAGTTTACTAGCGGAGAACTACGAGCAGTACTTC. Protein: CASSLLAENYEQYF.

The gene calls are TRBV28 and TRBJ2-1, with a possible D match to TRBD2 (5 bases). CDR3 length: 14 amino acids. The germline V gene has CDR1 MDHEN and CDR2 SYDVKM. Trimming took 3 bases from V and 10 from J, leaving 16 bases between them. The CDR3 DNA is TGTGCCAGCAGTTTCGTCAATGAGGGTAGGGAGCAGTTCTTC. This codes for CASSFVNEGREQFF. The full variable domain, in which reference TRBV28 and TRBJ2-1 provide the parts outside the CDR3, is DVKVTQSSRYLVKRTGEKVFLECVQDMDHENMFWYRQDPGLGLRLIYFSYDVKMKEKGDIPEGYSVSREKKERFSLILESASTNQTSMYLCASSFVNEGREQFFGPGTRLTVL.

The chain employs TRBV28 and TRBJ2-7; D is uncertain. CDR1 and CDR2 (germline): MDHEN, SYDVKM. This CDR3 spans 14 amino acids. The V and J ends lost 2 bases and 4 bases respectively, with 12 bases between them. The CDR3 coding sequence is TGTGCCAGCAGTTTACCCCTAGTGTCGTACGAGCAGTACTTC. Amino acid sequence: CASSLPLVSYEQYF.

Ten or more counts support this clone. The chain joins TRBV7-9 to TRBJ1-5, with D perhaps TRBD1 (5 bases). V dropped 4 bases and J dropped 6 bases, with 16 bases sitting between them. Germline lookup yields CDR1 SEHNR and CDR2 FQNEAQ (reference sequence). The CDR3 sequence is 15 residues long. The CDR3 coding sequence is TGTGCCAGCAGCTCAGGGATGGGAGGTGTTCAGCCCCAGCATTTT. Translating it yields CASSSGMGGVQPQHF.

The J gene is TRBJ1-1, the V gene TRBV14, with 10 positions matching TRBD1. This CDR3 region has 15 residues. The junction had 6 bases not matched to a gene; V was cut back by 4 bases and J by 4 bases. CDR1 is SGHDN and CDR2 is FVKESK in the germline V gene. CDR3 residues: CASSLRTGGGTEAFF. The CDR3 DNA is TGTGCCAGCAGCCTCCGGACAGGGGGTGGCACTGAAGCTTTCTTT.

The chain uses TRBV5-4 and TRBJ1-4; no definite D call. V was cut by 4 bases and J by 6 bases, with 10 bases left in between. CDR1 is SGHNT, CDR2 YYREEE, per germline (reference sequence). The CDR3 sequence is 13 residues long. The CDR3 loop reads CASSPRSDEKLFF. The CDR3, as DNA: TGTGCCAGCAGCCCCAGGTCCGATGAAAAACTGTTTTTT.

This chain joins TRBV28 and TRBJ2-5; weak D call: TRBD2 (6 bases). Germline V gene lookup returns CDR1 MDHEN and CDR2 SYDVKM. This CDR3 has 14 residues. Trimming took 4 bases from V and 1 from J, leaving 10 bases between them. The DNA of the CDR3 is TGTGCCAGCAGTTCCGGGGGACCCCAAGAGACCCAGTACTTC. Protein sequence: CASSSGGPQETQYF.

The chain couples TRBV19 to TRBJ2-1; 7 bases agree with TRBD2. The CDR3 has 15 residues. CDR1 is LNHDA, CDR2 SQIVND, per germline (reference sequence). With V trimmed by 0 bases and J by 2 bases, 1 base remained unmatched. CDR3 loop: CASSIELAAYNEQFF. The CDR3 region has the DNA TGTGCCAGTAGTATAGAGCTAGCGGCCTACAATGAGCAGTTCTTC.

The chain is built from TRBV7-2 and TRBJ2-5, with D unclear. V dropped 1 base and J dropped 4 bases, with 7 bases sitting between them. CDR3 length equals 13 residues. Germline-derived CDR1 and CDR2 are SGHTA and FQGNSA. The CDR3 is CASSLGAPETQYF. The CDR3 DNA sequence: TGTGCCAGCAGCTTAGGGGCCCCAGAGACCCAGTACTTC.

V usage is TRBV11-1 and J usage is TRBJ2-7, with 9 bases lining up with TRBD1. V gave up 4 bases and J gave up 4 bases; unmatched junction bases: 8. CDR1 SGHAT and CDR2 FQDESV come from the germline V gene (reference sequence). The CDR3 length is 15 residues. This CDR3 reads CASSWGQGGLYEQYV. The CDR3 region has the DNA TGTGCCAGCAGCTGGGGACAGGGTGGCTTGTACGAGCAGTACGTC.

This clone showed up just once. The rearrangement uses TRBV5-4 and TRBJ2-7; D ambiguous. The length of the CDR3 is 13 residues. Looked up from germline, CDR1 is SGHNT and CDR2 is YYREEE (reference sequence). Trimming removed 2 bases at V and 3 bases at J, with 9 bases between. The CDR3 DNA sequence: TGTGCCAGCAGCTTTGGAGTACTCTACGAGCAGTACTTC. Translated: CASSFGVLYEQYF.

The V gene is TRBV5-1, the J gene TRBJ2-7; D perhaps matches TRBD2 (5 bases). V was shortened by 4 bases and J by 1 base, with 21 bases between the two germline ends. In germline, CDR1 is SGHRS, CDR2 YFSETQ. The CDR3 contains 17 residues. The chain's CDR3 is CASSHERCKVKSYEQYV. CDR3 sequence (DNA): TGCGCCAGCAGCCACGAGCGGTGTAAGGTCAAATCCTACGAGCAGTACGTC.

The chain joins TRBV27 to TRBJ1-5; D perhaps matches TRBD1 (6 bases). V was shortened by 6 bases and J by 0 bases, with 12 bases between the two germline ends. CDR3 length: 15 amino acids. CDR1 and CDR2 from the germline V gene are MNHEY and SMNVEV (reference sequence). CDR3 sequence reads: CASRIAGVSNQPQHF. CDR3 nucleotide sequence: TGTGCCAGCAGGATAGCAGGGGTTAGCAATCAGCCCCAGCATTTT.

The CDR3 sequence is CASSLSSGYEQYF. Written as DNA, the CDR3 is TGTGCCAGCAGTTTATCCTCAGGGTACGAGCAGTACTTC. The chain couples TRBV27 to TRBJ2-7; perhaps TRBD1 as D (5 bases). Looked up from germline, CDR1 is MNHEY and CDR2 is SMNVEV (reference sequence). V was shortened by 0 bases and J by 4 bases, with 7 bases between the two germline ends. The length of the CDR3 is 13 residues.

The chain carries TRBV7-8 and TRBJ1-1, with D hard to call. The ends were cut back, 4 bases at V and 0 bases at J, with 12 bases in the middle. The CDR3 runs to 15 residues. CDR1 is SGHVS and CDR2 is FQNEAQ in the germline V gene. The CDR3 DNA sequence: TGTGCCAGCAGCTCTGAACATGACATGAACACTGAAGCTTTCTTT. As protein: CASSSEHDMNTEAFF. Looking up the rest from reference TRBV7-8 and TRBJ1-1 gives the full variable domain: GAGVSQSPRYKVAKRGQDVALRCDPISGHVSLFWYQQALGQGPEFLTYFQNEAQLDKSGLPSDRFFAERPEGSVSTLKIQRTQQEDSAVYLCASSSEHDMNTEAFFGQGTRLTVV.

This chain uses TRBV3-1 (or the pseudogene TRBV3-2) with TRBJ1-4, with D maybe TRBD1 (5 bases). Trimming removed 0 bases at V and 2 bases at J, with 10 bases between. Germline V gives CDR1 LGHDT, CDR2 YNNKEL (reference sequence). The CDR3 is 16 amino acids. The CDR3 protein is CASSQDFQGTNEKLFF. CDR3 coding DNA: TGTGCCAGCAGCCAAGATTTCCAGGGTACTAATGAAAAACTGTTTTTT.

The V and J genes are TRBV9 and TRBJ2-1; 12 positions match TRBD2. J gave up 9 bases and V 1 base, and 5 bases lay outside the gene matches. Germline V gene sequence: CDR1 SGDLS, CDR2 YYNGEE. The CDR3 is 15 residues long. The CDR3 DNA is TGTGCCAGCAGCGTATCTAGCGGGGGGGCAGTTGAGCAGTTCTTC. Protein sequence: CASSVSSGGAVEQFF.

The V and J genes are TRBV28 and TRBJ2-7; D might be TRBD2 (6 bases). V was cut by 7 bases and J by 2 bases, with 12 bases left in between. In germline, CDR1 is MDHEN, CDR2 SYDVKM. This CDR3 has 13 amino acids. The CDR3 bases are TGTGCCAGCATGGCCCGGGGGACCTACGAGCAGTACTTC. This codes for CASMARGTYEQYF.

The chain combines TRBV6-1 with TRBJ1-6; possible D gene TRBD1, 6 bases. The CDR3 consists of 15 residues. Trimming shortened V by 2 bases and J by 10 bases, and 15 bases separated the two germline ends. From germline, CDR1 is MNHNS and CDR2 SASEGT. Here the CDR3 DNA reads TGTGCCAGCAGTGAATGGAGGGGGGGTGGCTCACCCCTCCACTTT. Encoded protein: CASSEWRGGGSPLHF.

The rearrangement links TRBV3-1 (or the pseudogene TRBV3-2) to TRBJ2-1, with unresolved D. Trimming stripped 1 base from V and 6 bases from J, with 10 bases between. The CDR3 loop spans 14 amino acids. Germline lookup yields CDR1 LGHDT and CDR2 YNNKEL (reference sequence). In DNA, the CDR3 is TGTGCCAGCAGCCAAGTCCGATCGGGCAATGAGCAGTTCTTC. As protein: CASSQVRSGNEQFF.

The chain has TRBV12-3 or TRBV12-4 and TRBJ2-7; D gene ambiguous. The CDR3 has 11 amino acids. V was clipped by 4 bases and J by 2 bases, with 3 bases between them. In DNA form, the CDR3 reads TGTGCCAGCAGTTCTACCTACGAGCAGTACTTC. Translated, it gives CASSSTYEQYF.

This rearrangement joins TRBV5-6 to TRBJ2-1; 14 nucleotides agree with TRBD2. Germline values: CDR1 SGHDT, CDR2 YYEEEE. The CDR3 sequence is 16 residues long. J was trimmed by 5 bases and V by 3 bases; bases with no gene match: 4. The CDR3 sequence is CASSSWTSGGHNEQFF. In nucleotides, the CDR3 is TGTGCCAGCAGCTCCTGGACTAGCGGGGGGCACAATGAGCAGTTCTTC.

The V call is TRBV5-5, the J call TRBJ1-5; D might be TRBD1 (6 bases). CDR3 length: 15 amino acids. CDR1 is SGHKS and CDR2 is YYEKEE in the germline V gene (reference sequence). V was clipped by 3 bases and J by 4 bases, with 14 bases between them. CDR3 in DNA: TGTGCCAGCAGCTCCGAGACAGGACTGAATCAGCCCCAGCATTTT. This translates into CASSSETGLNQPQHF.

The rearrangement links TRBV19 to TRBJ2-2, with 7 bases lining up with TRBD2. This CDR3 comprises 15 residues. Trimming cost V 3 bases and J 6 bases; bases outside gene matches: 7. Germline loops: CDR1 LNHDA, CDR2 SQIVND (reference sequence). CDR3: CASSIGAGKAGELFF. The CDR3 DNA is TGTGCCAGTAGTATCGGAGCGGGAAAGGCCGGGGAGCTGTTTTTT.

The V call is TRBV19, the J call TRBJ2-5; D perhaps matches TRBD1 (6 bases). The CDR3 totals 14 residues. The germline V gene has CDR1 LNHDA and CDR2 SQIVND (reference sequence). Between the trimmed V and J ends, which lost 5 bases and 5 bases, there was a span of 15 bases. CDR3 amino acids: CASSDQGPRETQYF. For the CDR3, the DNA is TGTGCCAGTAGTGACCAGGGGCCCCGCGAGACCCAGTACTTC.

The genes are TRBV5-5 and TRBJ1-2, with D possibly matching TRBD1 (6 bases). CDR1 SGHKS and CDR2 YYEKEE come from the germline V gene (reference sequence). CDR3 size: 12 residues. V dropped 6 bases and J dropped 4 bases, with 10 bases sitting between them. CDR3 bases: TGTGCCAGCACCCTAGGGGGCTATGGCTACACCTTC. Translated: CASTLGGYGYTF.